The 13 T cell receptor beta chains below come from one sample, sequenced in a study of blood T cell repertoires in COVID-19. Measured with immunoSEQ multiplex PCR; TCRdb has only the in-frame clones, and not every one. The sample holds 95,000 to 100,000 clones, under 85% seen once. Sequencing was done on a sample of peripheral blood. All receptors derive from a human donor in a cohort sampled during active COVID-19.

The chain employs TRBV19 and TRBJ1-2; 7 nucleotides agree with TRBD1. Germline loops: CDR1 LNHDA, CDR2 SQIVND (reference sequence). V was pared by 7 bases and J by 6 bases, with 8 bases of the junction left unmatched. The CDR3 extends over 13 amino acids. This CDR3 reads CASIRQGVDGYTF. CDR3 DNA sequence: TGTGCCAGTATCCGGCAGGGGGTCGATGGCTACACCTTC.

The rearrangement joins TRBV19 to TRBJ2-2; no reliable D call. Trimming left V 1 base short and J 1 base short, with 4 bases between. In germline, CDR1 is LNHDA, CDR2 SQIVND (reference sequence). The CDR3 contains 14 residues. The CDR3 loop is CASSIGQNTGELFF. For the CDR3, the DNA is TGTGCCAGTAGTATAGGGCAGAACACCGGGGAGCTGTTTTTT.

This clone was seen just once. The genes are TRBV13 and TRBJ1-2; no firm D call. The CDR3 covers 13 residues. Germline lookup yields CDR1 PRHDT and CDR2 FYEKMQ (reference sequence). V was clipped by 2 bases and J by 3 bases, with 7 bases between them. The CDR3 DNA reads TGTGCCAGCAGCTTATATCCGGACTATGGCTACACCTTC. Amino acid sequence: CASSLYPDYGYTF.

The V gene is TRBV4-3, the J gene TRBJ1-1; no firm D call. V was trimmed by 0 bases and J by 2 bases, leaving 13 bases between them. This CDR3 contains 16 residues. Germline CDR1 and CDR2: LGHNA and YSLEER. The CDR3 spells CASSQETGKPNTEAFF. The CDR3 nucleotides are TGCGCCAGCAGCCAAGAGACCGGGAAACCAAACACTGAAGCTTTCTTT.

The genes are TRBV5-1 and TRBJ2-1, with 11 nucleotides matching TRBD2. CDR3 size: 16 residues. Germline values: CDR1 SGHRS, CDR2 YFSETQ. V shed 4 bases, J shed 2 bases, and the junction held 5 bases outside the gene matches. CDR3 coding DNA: TGCGCCAGCAGCCAGACTAGCGGGAATGCCTACAATGAGCAGTTCTTC. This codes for CASSQTSGNAYNEQFF.

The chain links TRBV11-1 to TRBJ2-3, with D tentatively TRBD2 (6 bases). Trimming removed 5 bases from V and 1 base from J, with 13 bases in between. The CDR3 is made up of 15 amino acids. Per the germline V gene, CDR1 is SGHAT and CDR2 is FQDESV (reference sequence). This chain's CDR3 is CASSAKRVGTDTQYF. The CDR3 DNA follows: TGTGCCAGCAGCGCCAAGCGGGTCGGCACAGATACGCAGTATTTT.

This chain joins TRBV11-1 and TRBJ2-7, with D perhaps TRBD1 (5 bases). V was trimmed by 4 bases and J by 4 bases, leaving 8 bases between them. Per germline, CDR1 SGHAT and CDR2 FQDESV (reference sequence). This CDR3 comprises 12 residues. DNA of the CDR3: TGTGCCAGCAGCTCGCAGGGTTACGAGCAGTACTTC. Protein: CASSSQGYEQYF. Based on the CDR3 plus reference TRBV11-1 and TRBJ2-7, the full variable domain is EAEVAQSPRYKITEKSQAVAFWCDPISGHATLYWYRQILGQGPELLVQFQDESVVDDSQLPKDRFSAERLKGVDSTLKIQPAELGDSAMYLCASSSQGYEQYFGPGTRLTVT.

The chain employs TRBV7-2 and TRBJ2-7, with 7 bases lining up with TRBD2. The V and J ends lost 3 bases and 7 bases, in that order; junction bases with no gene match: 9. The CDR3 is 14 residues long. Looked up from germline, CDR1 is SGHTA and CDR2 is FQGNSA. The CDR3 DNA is TGTGCCAGCAGCTTGGAGCGGGGAAATCGGGAGCAGTACTTC. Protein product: CASSLERGNREQYF.

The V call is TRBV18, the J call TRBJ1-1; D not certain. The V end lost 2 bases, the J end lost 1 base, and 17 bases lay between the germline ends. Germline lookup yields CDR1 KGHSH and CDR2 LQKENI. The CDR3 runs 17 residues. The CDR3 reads CASSPRVNREGNTEAFF. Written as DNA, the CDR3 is TGTGCCAGCTCACCAAGGGTAAATAGGGAGGGGAACACTGAAGCTTTCTTT.

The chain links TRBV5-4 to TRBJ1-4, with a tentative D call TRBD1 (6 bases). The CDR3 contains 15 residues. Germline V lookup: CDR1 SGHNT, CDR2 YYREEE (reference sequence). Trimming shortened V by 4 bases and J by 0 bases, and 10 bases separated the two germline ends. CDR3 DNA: TGTGCCAGCAGCCCGGACAGTGCAACTAATGAAAAACTGTTTTTT. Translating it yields CASSPDSATNEKLFF. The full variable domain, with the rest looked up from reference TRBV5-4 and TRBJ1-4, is ETGVTQSPTHLIKTRGQQVTLRCSSQSGHNTVSWYQQALGQGPQFIFQYYREEENGRGNFPPRFSGLQFPNYSSELNVNALELDDSALYLCASSPDSATNEKLFFGSGTQLSVL.

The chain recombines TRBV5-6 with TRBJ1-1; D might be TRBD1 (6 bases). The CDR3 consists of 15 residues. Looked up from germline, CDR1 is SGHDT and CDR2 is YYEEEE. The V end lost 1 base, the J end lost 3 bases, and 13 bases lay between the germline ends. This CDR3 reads CASSLFGGDDTEAFF. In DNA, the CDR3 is TGTGCCAGCAGCTTGTTTGGGGGCGACGACACTGAAGCTTTCTTT.

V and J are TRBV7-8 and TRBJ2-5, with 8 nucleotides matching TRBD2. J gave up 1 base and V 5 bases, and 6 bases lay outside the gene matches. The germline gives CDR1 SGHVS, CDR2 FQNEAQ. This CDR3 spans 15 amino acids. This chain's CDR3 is CASSTRGLGQETQYF. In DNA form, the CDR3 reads TGTGCCAGCAGCACCCGGGGACTAGGCCAAGAGACCCAGTACTTC.

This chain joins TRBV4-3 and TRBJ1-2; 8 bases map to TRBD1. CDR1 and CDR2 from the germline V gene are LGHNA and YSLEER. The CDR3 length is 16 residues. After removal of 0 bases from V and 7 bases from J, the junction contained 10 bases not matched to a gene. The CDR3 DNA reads TGCGCCAGCAGCCAAGAATTGAGGACAGGGATTTTTGGCTACACCTTC. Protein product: CASSQELRTGIFGYTF.